This T cell receptor beta chain came from a study of shared clonotypes between healthy human individuals. The study's findings and limits: Across a handful of donors, naive CD4 shared roughly 5.1%, naive CD8 more than 3%, memory CD4 roughly 2.1%, memory CD8 around 0.36%. Lower generation probabilities were found for non-shared clonotypes than for those shared by all four donors.

Between the trimmed V and J ends, which lost 0 bases and 0 bases, there was a span of 9 bases. Germline lookup yields CDR1 SGHRS and CDR2 YFSETQ. This CDR3 contains 16 residues. A word on this clone: The antigen remains unidentified.

Deep-level assay runs were performed. How the authors handled the data: ImmunoSEQ sequences covered only the junction and lacked quality scores; filtering therefore differed. TCRdb's copy holds only in-frame clones and misses some; the assay was immunoSEQ multiplex PCR. That table gives V, J and clone size, and the DNA gave D and trimming. The data contain roughly 1,600,000 clones, 98% of them singletons. The chain recombines TRBV5-1 with TRBJ1-4; the D is unclear. Sequencing was carried out using naive CD4+ T cells sorted from blood. This sample's subset: CD45RA+ positively selected. The receptor was isolated from a man aged 25-45 years in good health. This CDR3 is CASSLDRRATNEKLFF. The CDR3 region has the DNA TGCGCCAGCAGCTTGGACCGTAGGGCAACTAATGAAAAACTGTTTTTT.